Listed below are T cell receptor beta chains from one sample, sequenced in a study of blood T cell repertoires in COVID-19. Sequenced by immunoSEQ multiplex PCR; TCRdb stores in-frame clones only, minus some. The sample lists 200,000 to 250,000 clones; 83% were seen once. The sample consisted of peripheral blood. The receptors were sampled from a woman aged 50 to 60 with acute or convalescent COVID-19. Both conserved end residues are part of each CDR3. D genes are given only for firm matches. Size values are once, few and many counts, or a class for expanded clones, and some rows have none.

>TRBJ2-7|once|TRBD2|TRBV18
CASSPVGLAYEQYF
TGTGCCAGCTCACCAGTTGGACTAGCGTACGAGCAGTACTTC
>TRBJ2-1|.|TRBD1|TRBV7-3
CASSPGTGPYNEQFF
TGTGCCAGCAGCCCCGGGACAGGTCCCTACAATGAGCAGTTCTTC
>TRBJ2-1|.|TRBD2|TRBV12-5
CASGFSGGATNEQFF
TGTGCTAGTGGTTTTAGCGGGGGGGCCACCAATGAGCAGTTCTTC
>TRBJ1-4|.|.|TRBV28
CASSDRPEKLFF
TGTGCCAGCAGTGACAGGCCTGAAAAACTGTTTTTT
>TRBJ1-6|.|.|TRBV2
CAATRGNSPLHF
TGTGCCGCCACTAGAGGGAATTCACCCCTCCACTTT
>TRBJ2-7|.|.|TRBV2
CASSRGLSYEQYF
TGTGCCAGCAGTCGCGGACTGTCCTACGAGCAGTACTTC
>TRBJ1-1|.|TRBD1|TRBV19
CASSILGTGLNTEAFF
TGTGCCAGTAGTATCCTTGGGACAGGGTTGAACACTGAAGCTTTCTTT
>TRBJ1-1|.|.|TRBV5-1
CASSSQEFTEAFF
TGCGCCAGCAGCTCCCAAGAGTTCACTGAAGCTTTCTTT
>TRBJ1-1|.|.|TRBV16
CASFKGQKGQEAFF
TGTGCCAGCTTCAAGGGGCAGAAGGGTCAAGAAGCTTTCTTT
>TRBJ2-1|.|TRBD2|TRBV29-1
CSVAHGASGNNEQFF
TGCAGCGTTGCCCATGGGGCTAGCGGGAACAATGAGCAGTTCTTC
>TRBJ2-1|.|TRBD1|TRBV24-1
CATSDQGQGGNNEQFF
TGTGCCACCAGTGACCAGGGACAGGGTGGGAACAATGAGCAGTTCTTC
>TRBJ1-1|.|.|TRBV28
CASSLTEYPSWTEAFF
TGTGCCAGCAGTCTTACCGAATATCCGAGTTGGACTGAAGCTTTCTTT
>TRBJ2-7|once|.|TRBV28
CASSNWGAYEQYF
TGTGCCAGCAGTAACTGGGGGGCCTACGAGCAGTACTTC
>TRBJ2-7|once|.|TRBV19
CASSSRPSVYEQYF
TGTGCCAGTAGTAGCAGGCCTTCGGTCTACGAGCAGTACTTC
>TRBJ2-2|.|.|TRBV29-1
CSGGAGGTGELFF
TGCAGCGGAGGAGCCGGGGGAACCGGGGAGCTGTTTTTT
>TRBJ2-2|.|TRBD2|TRBV4-1
CASSLGTSANTGELFF
TGCGCCAGCAGCCTCGGGACTAGCGCTAACACCGGGGAGCTGTTTTTT
>TRBJ1-1|.|TRBD1|TRBV5-1
CASSPESRQGRIVAFF
TGCGCCAGCAGCCCGGAAAGCCGACAGGGCCGAATAGTAGCTTTCTTT
>TRBJ2-5|.|.|TRBV6-1
CASSERHGAWETQYF
TGTGCCAGCAGTGAAAGGCATGGGGCCTGGGAGACCCAGTACTTC
>TRBJ1-5|few|TRBD1|TRBV24-1
CATSDSLDRDHQPQHF
TGTGCCACCAGTGATTCCCTGGACAGGGACCATCAGCCCCAGCATTTT
>TRBJ2-7|.|.|TRBV21-1
CASTGLAGPYEQYF
TGTGCCAGCACCGGACTAGCGGGACCCTACGAGCAGTACTTC
>TRBJ2-7|.|TRBD1|TRBV29-1
CSVSPTGTYEQYF
TGCAGCGTTTCGCCGACAGGGACCTACGAGCAGTACTTC
>TRBJ2-3|once|TRBD2|TRBV28
CASQKSGGSDTQYF
TGTGCCAGTCAAAAAAGCGGGGGCTCAGATACGCAGTATTTT
>TRBJ1-3|.|.|TRBV7-2
CASSLASRGDTIYF
TGTGCCAGCAGCTTAGCGTCCAGGGGAGACACCATATATTTT
>TRBJ2-3|.|.|TRBV7-9
CASSTTQGTDTQYF
TGTGCCAGCAGCACGACGCAGGGCACAGATACGCAGTATTTT
>TRBJ1-6|few|.|TRBV4-2
CASSQDENGQGFYVPLHF
TGTGCCAGCAGCCAAGACGAGAACGGCCAGGGCTTTTATGTCCCCCTCCACTTT
>TRBJ2-7|.|.|TRBV4-1
CASSPSGVLSYEQYF
TGCGCCAGCAGCCCTTCAGGGGTCTTGTCCTACGAGCAGTACTTC
>TRBJ1-5|.|TRBD1|TRBV4-1
CASSQDRGQGPQPQHF
TGCGCCAGCAGCCAAGATAGGGGACAGGGGCCTCAGCCCCAGCATTTT
>TRBJ2-2|.|.|TRBV7-3
CASSLGRPEGTGELFF
TGTGCCAGCAGCTTAGGGAGGCCCGAGGGCACCGGGGAGCTGTTTTTT
>TRBJ1-1|.|.|TRBV2
CASRGDFIEAFF
TGTGCCAGCCGTGGGGACTTTATCGAAGCTTTCTTT
>TRBJ2-3|.|TRBD2|TRBV18
CASSQTSGTDTQYF
TGTGCCAGCTCACAGACTAGCGGCACAGATACGCAGTATTTT
>TRBJ1-1|.|.|TRBV5-1
CASSLGGGASMNTEAFF
TGCGCCAGCAGCTTGGGAGGCGGGGCCAGCATGAACACTGAAGCTTTCTTT
>TRBJ1-1|once|.|TRBV6-5
CASSYGGNTEAFF
TGTGCCAGCAGTTACGGGGGCAACACTGAAGCTTTCTTT
>TRBJ1-2|.|.|TRBV30
CAWSAGTSPLYGYGYTF
TGTGCCTGGAGCGCCGGGACATCCCCCCTTTATGGCTATGGCTACACCTTC
>TRBJ1-3|.|.|TRBV5-1
CASSLESGAGNTIYF
TGCGCCAGCAGCTTGGAATCAGGCGCTGGAAACACCATATATTTT
>TRBJ2-3|.|TRBD2|TRBV18
CASSPIRGSKDTQYF
TGTGCCAGCTCACCAATACGCGGGAGTAAAGATACGCAGTATTTT
>TRBJ1-6|.|.|TRBV6-5
CASSFFRSPLHF
TGTGCCAGCAGTTTCTTCCGTTCACCCCTCCACTTT
>TRBJ2-7|once|TRBD2|TRBV28
CASSSGTSAYYEQYF
TGTGCCAGCAGTTCCGGGACTAGCGCTTACTACGAGCAGTACTTC
>TRBJ1-2|.|TRBD1|TRBV19
CASTAAGTGRYGYTF
TGTGCCAGTACCGCCGCCGGGACAGGCCGCTATGGCTACACCTTC
>TRBJ2-1|.|.|TRBV2
CASSTSRGGRNEQFF
.